Below are 6 T cell receptor beta chains sequenced from a single sample in a study of T cell responses to AZD1222 COVID-19 vaccine. Generated by immunoSEQ multiplex PCR, the TCRdb table keeps only in-frame clones and is missing some. This table has over 120,000 clones, about 90% appearing once. The sample was peripheral blood, taken on day 0 of AZD1222 vaccination. The receptor source for this set is an adult in good health.

The rearrangement joins TRBV25-1 to TRBJ1-2, with TRBD1 matching over 7 bases. The junction had 9 bases not matched to a gene; V was cut back by 1 base and J by 7 bases. This CDR3 is built from 15 residues. CDR1 and CDR2 (germline): MGHDK, SYGVNS. The DNA for the CDR3 is TGTGCCAGCAGTGAATTAGGAGACAGGGTCGGTGGCTACACCTTC. It specifies CASSELGDRVGGYTF.

This chain links TRBV18 with TRBJ2-2; tentatively, D is TRBD1 or TRBD2 (5 bases each). V was trimmed by 0 bases and J by 5 bases, leaving 10 bases between them. The CDR3 sequence is 15 residues long. Germline V lookup: CDR1 KGHSH, CDR2 LQKENI. The CDR3 loop reads CASSPPTWGTGELFF. Here the CDR3 DNA reads TGTGCCAGCTCACCACCGACTTGGGGGACCGGGGAGCTGTTTTTT. The full variable domain, with the rest looked up from reference TRBV18 and TRBJ2-2, is NAGVMQNPRHLVRRRGQEARLRCSPMKGHSHVYWYRQLPEEGLKFMVYLQKENIIDESGMPKERFSAEFPKEGPSILRIQQVVRGDSAAYFCASSPPTWGTGELFFGEGSRLTVL.

This chain links TRBV3-1 (or the pseudogene TRBV3-2) with TRBJ2-7; perhaps TRBD1 as D (6 bases). The CDR3 covers 14 residues. Germline CDR1 is LGHDT and CDR2 is YNNKEL (reference sequence). V lost 2 bases and J lost 1, with 9 bases in between. CDR3 sequence (DNA): TGTGCCAGCAGCCAAAACAGGGCTTCCTACGAGCAGTACTTC. Its protein product is CASSQNRASYEQYF.

This clone was counted a few times. The V call is TRBV18, the J call TRBJ2-5, with no clear D. Trimming pared 2 bases from V and 2 bases from J, leaving 9 bases between. This CDR3 contains 14 residues. From germline, CDR1 is KGHSH and CDR2 LQKENI. The CDR3 is CASSPIGKQETQYF. Written as DNA, the CDR3 is TGTGCCAGCTCACCAATAGGGAAACAAGAGACCCAGTACTTC.

The chain combines TRBV4-1 with TRBJ2-2, with TRBD2 identical over 7 bases. CDR3 length: 13 residues. Trimming cost V 5 bases and J 6 bases; bases outside gene matches: 3. Germline CDR1 reads MGHRA; CDR2 reads YSYEKL. The CDR3 DNA reads TGCGCCAGCAGCACACGGGGGGCCGGGGAGCTGTTTTTT. Its protein is CASSTRGAGELFF.

The chain is built from TRBV7-3 and TRBJ1-1, with unresolved D. The CDR3 sequence is 13 residues long. Trimming took off 5 bases at V and 2 bases at J, with 9 bases between the two ends. Germline CDR1 is SGHTA and CDR2 is FQGTGA. In DNA, the CDR3 is TGTGCCAGCAGCGACTCGGGCAACACTGAAGCTTTCTTT. Its protein product is CASSDSGNTEAFF.